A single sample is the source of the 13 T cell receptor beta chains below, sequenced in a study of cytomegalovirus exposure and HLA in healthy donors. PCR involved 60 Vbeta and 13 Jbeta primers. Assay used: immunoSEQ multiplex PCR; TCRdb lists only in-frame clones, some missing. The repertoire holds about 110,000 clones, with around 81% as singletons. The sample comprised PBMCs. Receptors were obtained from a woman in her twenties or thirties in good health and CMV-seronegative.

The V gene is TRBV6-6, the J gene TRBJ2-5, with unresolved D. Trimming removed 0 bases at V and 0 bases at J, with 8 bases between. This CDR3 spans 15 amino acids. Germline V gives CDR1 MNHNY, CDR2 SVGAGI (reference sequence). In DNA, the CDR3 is TGTGCCAGCAGTTACTCGGCACCGTACCAAGAGACCCAGTACTTC. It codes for CASSYSAPYQETQYF.

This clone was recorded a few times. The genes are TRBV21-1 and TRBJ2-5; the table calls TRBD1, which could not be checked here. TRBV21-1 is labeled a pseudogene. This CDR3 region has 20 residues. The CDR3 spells CASSTPGPGPRLRGMETQYF. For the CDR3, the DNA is TGTGCCAGCAGCACACCCGGACCCGGGCCCCGATTAAGGGGCATGGAGACCCAGTACTTC.

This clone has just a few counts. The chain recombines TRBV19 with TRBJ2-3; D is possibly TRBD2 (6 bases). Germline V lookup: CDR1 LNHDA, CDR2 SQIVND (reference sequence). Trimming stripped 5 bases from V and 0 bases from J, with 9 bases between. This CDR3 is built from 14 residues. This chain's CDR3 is CASSLGRSTDTQYF. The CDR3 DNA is TGTGCCAGTAGTCTGGGGAGGAGCACAGATACGCAGTATTTT.

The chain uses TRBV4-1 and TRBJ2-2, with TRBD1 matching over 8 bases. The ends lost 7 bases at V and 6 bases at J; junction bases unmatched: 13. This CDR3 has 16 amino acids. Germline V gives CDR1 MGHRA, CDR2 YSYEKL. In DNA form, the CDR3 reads TGCGCCAGCACCCCCTTTGAGTCAGGGGGCTCCGGGGAGCTGTTTTTT. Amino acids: CASTPFESGGSGELFF.

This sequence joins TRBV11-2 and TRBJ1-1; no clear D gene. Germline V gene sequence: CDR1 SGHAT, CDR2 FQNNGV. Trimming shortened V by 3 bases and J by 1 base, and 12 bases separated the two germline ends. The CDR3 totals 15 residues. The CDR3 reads CASSFGQASNTEAFF. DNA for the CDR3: TGTGCCAGCAGCTTTGGGCAGGCTTCGAACACTGAAGCTTTCTTT.

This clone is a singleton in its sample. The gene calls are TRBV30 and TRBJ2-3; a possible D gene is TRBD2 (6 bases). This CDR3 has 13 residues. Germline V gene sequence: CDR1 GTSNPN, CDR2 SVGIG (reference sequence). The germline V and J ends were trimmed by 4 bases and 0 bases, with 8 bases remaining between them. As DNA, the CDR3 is TGTGCCTGGAATGGAGGGAGCACAGATACGCAGTATTTT. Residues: CAWNGGSTDTQYF.

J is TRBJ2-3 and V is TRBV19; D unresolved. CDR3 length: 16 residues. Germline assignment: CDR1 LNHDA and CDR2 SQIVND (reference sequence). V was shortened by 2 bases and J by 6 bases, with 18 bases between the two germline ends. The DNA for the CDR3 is TGTGCCAGTAGTATAATGGGCGTAGGCGACCCGGATACGCAGTATTTT. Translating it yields CASSIMGVGDPDTQYF. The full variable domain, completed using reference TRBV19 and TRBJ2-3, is DGGITQSPKYLFRKEGQNVTLSCEQNLNHDAMYWYRQDPGQGLRLIYYSQIVNDFQKGDIAEGYSVSREKKESFPLTVTSAQKNPTAFYLCASSIMGVGDPDTQYFGPGTRLTVL.

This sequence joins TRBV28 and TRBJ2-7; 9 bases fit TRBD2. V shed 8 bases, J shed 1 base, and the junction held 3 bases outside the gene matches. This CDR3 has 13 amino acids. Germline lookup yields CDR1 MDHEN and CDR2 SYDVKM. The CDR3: CASGLAGSYEQYF. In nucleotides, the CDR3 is TGTGCCAGCGGCCTAGCGGGGTCCTACGAGCAGTACTTC.

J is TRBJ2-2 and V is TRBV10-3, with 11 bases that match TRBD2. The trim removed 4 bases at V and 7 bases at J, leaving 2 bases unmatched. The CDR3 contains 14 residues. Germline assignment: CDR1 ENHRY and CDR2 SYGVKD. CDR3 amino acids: CAISAGTSGGELFF. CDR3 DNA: TGTGCCATCAGTGCCGGGACTAGCGGCGGGGAGCTGTTTTTT.

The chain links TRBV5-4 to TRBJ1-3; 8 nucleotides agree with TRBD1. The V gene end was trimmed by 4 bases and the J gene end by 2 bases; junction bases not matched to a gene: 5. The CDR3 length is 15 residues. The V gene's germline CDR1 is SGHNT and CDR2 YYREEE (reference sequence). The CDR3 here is CASSHGQGPGNTIYF. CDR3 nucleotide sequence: TGTGCCAGCAGCCATGGACAGGGACCTGGAAACACCATATATTTT.

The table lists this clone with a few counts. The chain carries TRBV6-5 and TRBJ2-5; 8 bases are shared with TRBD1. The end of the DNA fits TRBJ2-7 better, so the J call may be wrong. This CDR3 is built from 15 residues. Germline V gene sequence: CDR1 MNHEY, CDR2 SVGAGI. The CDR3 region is CASRPTGTGSYEQYF. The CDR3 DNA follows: TGTGCCAGCAGACCCACCGGGACAGGTAGTTACGAGCAGTACTTC.

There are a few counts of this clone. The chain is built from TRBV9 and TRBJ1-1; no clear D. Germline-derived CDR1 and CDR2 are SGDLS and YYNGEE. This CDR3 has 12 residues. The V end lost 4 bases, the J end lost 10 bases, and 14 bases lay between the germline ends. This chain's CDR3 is CASSRGPQVAFF. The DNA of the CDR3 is TGTGCCAGCAGCCGGGGTCCCCAGGTAGCTTTCTTT.

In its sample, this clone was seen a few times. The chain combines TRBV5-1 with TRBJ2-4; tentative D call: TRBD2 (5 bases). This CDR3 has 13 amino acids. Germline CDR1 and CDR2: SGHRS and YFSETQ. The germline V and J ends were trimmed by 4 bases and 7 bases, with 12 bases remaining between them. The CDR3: CASSQAPGNIQYF. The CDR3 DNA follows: TGCGCCAGCAGCCAAGCCCCGGGGAACATTCAGTACTTC.